This T cell receptor (beta chain) appears in the sequencing data of a study of T cells in women clearing cervical HPV infection. Looking at the study overall: Case blood was drawn when the lesion was first found; control blood after infection became undetectable. HLA type stays a possible confounder, typing being limited.

Some clones are missing from TCRdb's copy, which holds only in-frame ones; the method was immunoSEQ multiplex PCR. Its table lists nearly 35,000 clones. The sequence was obtained from a woman between 18 and 69 years old with a cervical HPV16 infection that either progressed to CIN3+ or cleared (not recorded which). Material for sequencing was blood buffy coat.

CDR3 region: CSARDGGTSYEQYF. Partial CDR3 DNA: TGCAGTGCTAGAGATGGGGGGACGTCCTACGAG. The V gene is TRBV20-1, the J gene TRBJ2-7; tentative D call: TRBD2 (6 bases). The read finishes 3 residues shy of the CDR3 end, and the germline J gene is used to complete it. The CDR3 is 14 amino acids. Germline V gene sequence: CDR1 DFQATT, CDR2 SNEGSKA (reference sequence). Trimming left V 0 bases short and J 1 base short, with 10 bases between.